This TCR beta chain appears in the sequencing data of a study of shared clonotypes between healthy human individuals. As handled by the study authors: In the immunoSEQ data, sequences were junction-only and lacked quality scores, so filtering differed. Sequencing used immunoSEQ multiplex PCR; TCRdb keeps in-frame clones, though not all of them. V, J and clone size are taken as reported in that table, and D and trimming were inferred from the DNA itself. The profile shows about 1 million clones, 60% to 80% of them singletons. Findings and limits, study-wide: Clonotype sharing among the donors was expected to vary with sequencing depth. For sorted subsets, rarefaction showed incomplete sequencing despite large depth. Non-shared clonotypes had lower generation probabilities than those shared by all four donors.

Germline CDR1 and CDR2: LGHNA and YNFKEQ. V lost 3 bases and J 0 bases, leaving 12 bases between the germline ends. The CDR3 has 17 residues. Comment on this clone: The antigen remains undetermined.

The sample was memory CD4+ T cells sorted from blood. Documented subset: CD45RA-negative fraction. This clonotype was obtained from a man aged 18 to 29 in good health. The rearrangement joins TRBV4-2 to TRBJ1-6; D call uncertain. The CDR3 nucleotides read TGTGCCAGCAGCCAGGACGGAGAAAGCTCCTATAATTCACCCCTCCACTTT. It codes for CASSQDGESSYNSPLHF.